This T cell receptor (beta chain) was sequenced during a study of cytotoxic CD8 clonotypes in ibrutinib-treated CLL. CDR1 is LGHNA, CDR2 YSLEER, per germline. This CDR3 is 15 amino acids long. The J segment lost 1 base and the V segment lost 1 base, leaving 0 bases of the junction unmatched. Only in-frame clones appear in the TCRdb table, and some are missing; sequencing was by immunoSEQ multiplex PCR. The sample carries 50,000 to 75,000 clones, roughly 70% recorded once. About 2 micrograms of genomic DNA (from cryopreserved PBMCs) were used for TCR beta libraries. The chain has TRBV4-3 and TRBJ2-7, with TRBD2 matching over 11 bases. This receptor was identified in a human donor with chronic lymphocytic leukemia. The specimen comprised PBMCs, sampled after 12 months of ibrutinib treatment. The CDR3: CASSQGLAGSYEQYF. The CDR3 nucleotides read TGCGCCAGCAGCCAAGGACTAGCGGGGTCCTACGAGCAGTACTTC.